The T cell receptor (beta chain) described here comes from a study of T cells in Graves' hyperthyroidism and ophthalmopathy. Broader study findings: Before onset, by a median of about six months, the model predicted ophthalmopathy.

Each patient was aged 18 to 65 and had newly diagnosed hyperthyroidism of under 2 months' duration. Investigators excluded patients with uncontrolled infection, other autoimmune disease, pregnancy or lactation. Sample collection date corresponds to first hyperthyroidism diagnosis, prior to any ophthalmopathy symptoms. Using RNA transcripts as the source, TCR beta CDR3 regions were amplified. HTBI primers drove first-round RT-PCR of the TCR CDR3. TCRdb itself ran the multiplex PCR reads through MiXCR, one entry per CDR3 protein. Here the sample spans more than 300,000 distinct CDR3 sequences, roughly 15% being singletons. CDR3 length equals 13 residues. V was trimmed by 5 bases and J by 4 bases, leaving 7 bases between them. Germline V gene data show CDR1 as SGHRS and CDR2 as YFSETQ. This clonotype was found many times. The antigen remains undetermined.

This sequence was found in a woman under 40 with Graves' hyperthyroidism that later progressed to Graves' ophthalmopathy. The chain links TRBV5-1 to TRBJ2-6; the D is unclear. Sequenced material: blood. The CDR3 protein is CASSGSGANVLTF. For the CDR3, the DNA is TGCGCCAGCAGTGGGTCGGGGGCCAACGTCCTGACTTTC.